This T cell receptor (beta chain) appears in the sequencing data of a study of PD-1 blockade in classical Hodgkin lymphoma. Per the germline V gene, CDR1 is SGHAT and CDR2 is FQNNGV. The CDR3 contains 16 residues. J lost 0 bases, V lost 5 bases, and 7 bases had no gene match. With no exception, relapse followed autologous stem cell transplantation in all patients, and brentuximab vedotin exposure varied. Only in-frame clones appear in the TCRdb table, and some are missing; sequencing was by immunoSEQ multiplex PCR. The sample lists tens of thousands of clones; around 87% were seen once. The sequenced sample was peripheral blood mononuclear cells (PBMCs), obtained at baseline. V gene TRBV11-2 combines with J gene TRBJ2-5, with 9 bases matching TRBD2. The clonotype comes from a human donor with classical Hodgkin lymphoma. The CDR3 nucleotides are TGTGCCAGCAGCCCTCTAGCGGGGCCCAACCAAGAGACCCAGTACTTC. It is translated as CASSPLAGPNQETQYF.